These T cell receptor beta chains were read from a single sample in a study of blood T cell repertoires in COVID-19. Profiling relied on immunoSEQ multiplex PCR, and the TCRdb table lists in-frame clones only, not all of them. The sample includes approximately 73,000 clones, approximately 77% of them seen just once. The sequencing input was peripheral blood. The receptors here all came from a woman aged 65 to 85 with acute or convalescent COVID-19. Each CDR3 is given with its conserved first and last residue. The order of the fields is V gene, clone size, D gene, J gene, CDR3 protein, CDR3 DNA. A D gene is named only where the DNA matches it firmly. Expanded clones get a size class; other rows say once, few or many, or leave the size out.

v_call: TRBV28; clone_size: NA; d_call: TRBD1; j_call: TRBJ2-6; cdr3_aa: CATREPTGAHSGANVLTF; cdr3_nt: TGTGCCACCAGAGAGCCGACAGGGGCCCACTCTGGGGCCAACGTCCTGACTTTC
v_call: TRBV14; clone_size: few; d_call: TRBD1; j_call: TRBJ2-2; cdr3_aa: CASSPKVDRGKISLYDTGELFF; cdr3_nt: TGTGCCAGCAGCCCTAAGGTAGACAGGGGGAAAATTTCACTCTACGACACCGGGGAGCTGTTTTTT
v_call: TRBV18; clone_size: NA; d_call: TRBD1; j_call: TRBJ2-2; cdr3_aa: CASSPLAGTGKRGELFF; cdr3_nt: TGTGCCAGCTCACCATTAGCCGGGACAGGGAAGCGTGGGGAGCTGTTTTTT
v_call: TRBV30; clone_size: NA; d_call: TRBD1; j_call: TRBJ1-1; cdr3_aa: CAWDLDRGNTEAFF; cdr3_nt: TGTGCCTGGGATCTCGACAGGGGTAACACTGAAGCTTTCTTT
v_call: TRBV5-1; clone_size: NA; d_call: TRBD2; j_call: TRBJ2-2; cdr3_aa: CASREGRVGTSALTGELFF; cdr3_nt: TGCGCCAGCAGAGAGGGACGAGTGGGGACTAGCGCTCTCACCGGGGAGCTGTTTTTT
v_call: TRBV18; clone_size: once; d_call: NA; j_call: TRBJ2-1; cdr3_aa: CASSPTANNEQFF; cdr3_nt: TGTGCCAGCTCACCGACAGCCAACAATGAGCAGTTCTTC
v_call: TRBV14; clone_size: NA; d_call: NA; j_call: TRBJ2-1; cdr3_aa: CASSPNPGWNNEQFF; cdr3_nt: TGTGCCAGCAGCCCGAATCCGGGATGGAACAATGAGCAGTTCTTC
v_call: TRBV2; clone_size: once; d_call: TRBD1; j_call: TRBJ1-1; cdr3_aa: CASRETGLNTEAFF; cdr3_nt: TGTGCCAGCAGAGAGACAGGGTTGAACACTGAAGCTTTCTTT
v_call: TRBV5-6; clone_size: NA; d_call: TRBD2; j_call: TRBJ2-5; cdr3_aa: CASSLGRLAGSPQVETQYF; cdr3_nt: TGTGCCAGCAGCCTAGGAAGGTTAGCGGGATCACCCCAAGTAGAGACCCAGTACTTC
v_call: TRBV27; clone_size: NA; d_call: NA; j_call: TRBJ1-3; cdr3_aa: CASSFSSGNTIYF; cdr3_nt: TGTGCCAGCAGTTTTAGCTCTGGAAACACCATATATTTT
v_call: TRBV7-9; clone_size: NA; d_call: TRBD1; j_call: TRBJ1-2; cdr3_aa: CASSTGQGAFGYTF; cdr3_nt: TGTGCCAGCAGCACGGGACAGGGGGCGTTTGGCTACACCTTC
v_call: TRBV2; clone_size: NA; d_call: TRBD1; j_call: TRBJ1-1; cdr3_aa: CASRGTGNTEAFF; cdr3_nt: TGTGCCAGCAGAGGGACAGGAAACACTGAAGCTTTCTTT
v_call: TRBV2; clone_size: NA; d_call: NA; j_call: TRBJ2-2; cdr3_aa: CASKGPRQENTGELFF; cdr3_nt: TGTGCCAGCAAGGGGCCAAGACAGGAGAACACCGGGGAGCTGTTTTTT
v_call: TRBV10-3; clone_size: NA; d_call: NA; j_call: TRBJ1-5; cdr3_aa: CAISEPNQPQHF; cdr3_nt: TGTGCCATCAGTGAGCCGAATCAGCCCCAGCATTTT
v_call: TRBV5-6; clone_size: once; d_call: TRBD1; j_call: TRBJ2-1; cdr3_aa: CASSFGTGGLFTEQFF; cdr3_nt: TGTGCCAGCAGCTTCGGGACAGGGGGCCTTTTTACTGAGCAGTTCTTC
v_call: TRBV6-5; clone_size: NA; d_call: TRBD1; j_call: TRBJ1-2; cdr3_aa: CASRTGARGYTF; cdr3_nt: TGTGCCAGCAGGACAGGGGCCCGGGGCTACACCTTC
v_call: TRBV7-2; clone_size: NA; d_call: NA; j_call: TRBJ2-5; cdr3_aa: CASSLEGAALGTQYF; cdr3_nt: TGTGCCAGCAGCCTGGAAGGAGCGGCCCTAGGGACCCAGTACTTC
v_call: TRBV11-2; clone_size: NA; d_call: TRBD2; j_call: TRBJ2-1; cdr3_aa: CASSLGTSGRAAGNEQFF; cdr3_nt: TGTGCCAGCAGCCTCGGGACTAGCGGGAGGGCCGCGGGAAATGAGCAGTTCTTC
v_call: TRBV10-3; clone_size: NA; d_call: NA; j_call: TRBJ1-2; cdr3_aa: CAISGGEAYGYTF; cdr3_nt: TGTGCCATCAGTGGGGGGGAAGCCTATGGCTACACCTTC
v_call: TRBV3-1/TRBV3-2; clone_size: NA; d_call: NA; j_call: TRBJ1-1; cdr3_aa: CASSQGAVTEAFF; cdr3_nt: TGTGCCAGCAGCCAGGGGGCCGTAACTGAAGCTTTCTTT
v_call: TRBV5-1; clone_size: NA; d_call: TRBD1; j_call: TRBJ2-4; cdr3_aa: CASSLEGQGYIQYF; cdr3_nt: TGCGCCAGCAGCTTGGAGGGACAGGGTTACATTCAGTACTTC
v_call: TRBV28; clone_size: NA; d_call: NA; j_call: TRBJ2-4; cdr3_aa: CASSLQADRLAKNIQYF; cdr3_nt: TGTGCCAGCAGTTTACAAGCTGACAGGCTAGCCAAAAACATTCAGTACTTC
v_call: TRBV19; clone_size: NA; d_call: NA; j_call: TRBJ1-1; cdr3_aa: CASRVGVTTEAFF; cdr3_nt: TGTGCCAGTAGAGTCGGGGTAACCACTGAAGCTTTCTTT
v_call: TRBV6-4; clone_size: NA; d_call: NA; j_call: TRBJ2-2; cdr3_aa: CASKVQQGTGELFF; cdr3_nt: TGTGCCAGCAAAGTCCAACAGGGAACCGGGGAGCTGTTTTTT
v_call: TRBV7-2; clone_size: NA; d_call: TRBD2; j_call: TRBJ2-7; cdr3_aa: CASSSLGAGAEIEQYF; cdr3_nt: TGTGCCAGCAGCTCCCTCGGGGCGGGAGCGGAAATCGAGCAGTACTTC
v_call: TRBV6-5; clone_size: once; d_call: NA; j_call: TRBJ1-1; cdr3_aa: CASSYVPGVGDQVFF; cdr3_nt: TGTGCCAGCAGTTATGTACCGGGGGTCGGAGATCAGGTTTTCTTT
v_call: TRBV7-2; clone_size: medium-sized; d_call: NA; j_call: TRBJ1-3; cdr3_aa: CASSLGSSGNTIYF; cdr3_nt: TGTGCCAGCAGCTTAGGGAGCTCTGGAAACACCATATATTTT
v_call: TRBV3-1/TRBV3-2; clone_size: NA; d_call: TRBD1; j_call: TRBJ2-7; cdr3_aa: CASSQGQLSYEQYF; cdr3_nt: TGTGCCAGCAGCCAGGGACAGCTCTCCTACGAGCAGTACTTC
v_call: TRBV9; clone_size: NA; d_call: NA; j_call: TRBJ2-1; cdr3_aa: CASRSTGGRYNEQFF; cdr3_nt: TGTGCCAGCAGATCGACAGGAGGACGCTACAATGAGCAGTTCTTC
v_call: TRBV11-2; clone_size: NA; d_call: NA; j_call: TRBJ2-1; cdr3_aa: CASSLAGQFSYNEQFF; cdr3_nt: TGTGCCAGCAGCTTAGCTGGACAATTCTCCTACAATGAGCAGTTCTTC
v_call: TRBV28; clone_size: NA; d_call: NA; j_call: TRBJ2-1; cdr3_aa: CASSPGLGKEFF; cdr3_nt: TGTGCCAGCAGTCCGGGACTGGGGAAGGAGTTCTTC
v_call: TRBV5-1; clone_size: NA; d_call: NA; j_call: TRBJ2-5; cdr3_aa: CASTEPGQYSQETQYF; cdr3_nt: TGCGCCAGCACGGAACCAGGTCAATACTCCCAAGAGACCCAGTACTTC
v_call: TRBV30; clone_size: NA; d_call: NA; j_call: TRBJ1-3; cdr3_aa: CAWADSYSGNTIYF; cdr3_nt: TGTGCCTGGGCCGACAGCTACTCTGGAAACACCATATATTTT
v_call: TRBV5-1; clone_size: once; d_call: TRBD1; j_call: TRBJ2-1; cdr3_aa: CASSLVLTGFVEQFF; cdr3_nt: TGCGCCAGCAGCTTGGTTTTGACAGGGTTTGTTGAGCAGTTCTTC
v_call: TRBV7-6; clone_size: NA; d_call: TRBD2; j_call: TRBJ2-3; cdr3_aa: CASSQTLSGGTDTQYF; cdr3_nt: TGTGCCAGCAGCCAAACCCTTAGCGGGGGCACAGATACGCAGTATTTT
v_call: TRBV27; clone_size: NA; d_call: NA; j_call: TRBJ1-2; cdr3_aa: CASSFSQASNYGYTF; cdr3_nt: TGTGCCAGCAGTTTTTCACAGGCCTCTAACTATGGCTACACCTTC
v_call: TRBV29-1; clone_size: NA; d_call: TRBD1; j_call: TRBJ2-5; cdr3_aa: CSVRDRGNFETQYF; cdr3_nt: TGCAGCGTTCGAGACAGGGGTAATTTCGAGACCCAGTACTTC
v_call: TRBV18; clone_size: once; d_call: NA; j_call: TRBJ1-1; cdr3_aa: CASSLDSIGTEAFF; cdr3_nt: TGTGCCAGCTCATTAGACTCGATAGGCACTGAAGCTTTCTTT
v_call: TRBV7-2; clone_size: NA; d_call: NA; j_call: TRBJ2-1; cdr3_aa: CASSRAAVGDNEQFF; cdr3_nt: TGTGCCAGCAGCCGCGCGGCGGTAGGGGACAATGAGCAGTTCTTC
v_call: TRBV27; clone_size: NA; d_call: TRBD2; j_call: TRBJ2-2; cdr3_aa: CASRSLGGSADTGELFF; cdr3_nt: TGTGCCAGCCGATCATTAGGCGGGAGCGCGGACACCGGGGAGCTGTTTTTT
v_call: TRBV19; clone_size: few; d_call: NA; j_call: TRBJ2-7; cdr3_aa: CASSSTNEQYF; cdr3_nt: TGTGCCAGTAGTTCGACTAATGAGCAGTACTTC
v_call: TRBV10-3; clone_size: NA; d_call: NA; j_call: TRBJ1-1; cdr3_aa: CAISEPADEKGAFF; cdr3_nt: TGTGCCATCAGTGAGCCCGCGGACGAAAAGGGGGCTTTCTTT
v_call: TRBV7-8; clone_size: NA; d_call: TRBD1; j_call: TRBJ2-3; cdr3_aa: CASRQRTGITDTQYF; cdr3_nt: TGTGCCAGCAGGCAGAGGACAGGGATTACAGATACGCAGTATTTT